The 16 T cell receptor beta chains below all came from one sample that was sequenced in a study of cytomegalovirus exposure and HLA in healthy donors. PCR amplification relied on 60 Vbeta primers (plus 13 Jbeta primers). The repertoire was sequenced with immunoSEQ multiplex PCR; TCRdb's copy has only in-frame clones and lacks some. Here the sample spans some 190,000 clones, about 83% being singletons. Specimen: PBMCs. Receptors originate from a middle-aged man in good health and CMV-seropositive.

The chain links TRBV29-1 to TRBJ2-3; TRBD1 agrees at 7 bases. This CDR3 comprises 14 residues. Germline CDR1 and CDR2: SQVTM and ANQGSEA. The V segment lost 5 bases and the J segment 3 bases; nucleotides outside the gene matches: 8. For the CDR3, the DNA is TGCAGCGTTCAGGCGACAGGGATAACAGATACGCAGTATTTT. It specifies CSVQATGITDTQYF.

V gene TRBV11-2 combines with J gene TRBJ2-5; D is perhaps TRBD1 (6 bases). Judging by the DNA end, TRBJ2-7 fits better; the J call may be wrong. Germline V lookup: CDR1 SGHAT, CDR2 FQNNGV. The CDR3 covers 16 residues. The CDR3, as DNA: TGTGCCAGCAGCTCCATCGGTGGGGGCGCAAGTAACGAGCAGTACTTC. This translates into CASSSIGGGASNEQYF.

The chain employs TRBV7-9 and TRBJ1-4; D perhaps matches TRBD1 (5 bases). The length of the CDR3 is 14 residues. Trimming took off 3 bases at V and 7 bases at J, with 12 bases between the two ends. The germline V gene has CDR1 SEHNR and CDR2 FQNEAQ (reference sequence). Here the CDR3 DNA reads TGTGCCAGCAGCTTGGGGCCCTTGGGTGAAAAACTGTTTTTT. Translated: CASSLGPLGEKLFF.

V gene TRBV4-1 combines with J gene TRBJ2-3, with D perhaps TRBD2 (6 bases). The CDR3 length is 16 residues. Germline V gene sequence: CDR1 MGHRA, CDR2 YSYEKL. V lost 0 bases and J 0 bases, leaving 10 bases between the germline ends. The CDR3 protein is CASSQDGDFSTDTQYF. The CDR3 DNA is TGCGCCAGCAGCCAAGATGGGGACTTTAGCACAGATACGCAGTATTTT.

This clone came up a few times. The rearrangement links TRBV5-8 to TRBJ2-7; D perhaps matches TRBD2 (5 bases). The CDR3 contains 15 residues. Germline CDR1 is SGHTS and CDR2 is YDEGEE. Trimming removed 1 base at V and 0 bases at J, with 11 bases between. In DNA, the CDR3 is TGTGCCAGCAGCTTGAGAGGGTTAAGCTCCTACGAGCAGTACTTC. Its protein product is CASSLRGLSSYEQYF.

The rearrangement uses TRBV7-8 and TRBJ1-1; 10 bases map to TRBD1. Per germline, CDR1 SGHVS and CDR2 FQNEAQ. The CDR3 has 15 amino acids. V was clipped by 5 bases and J by 4 bases; unmatched bases: 7. The CDR3 loop is CASSPGQGVGTEAFF. The DNA for the CDR3 is TGTGCCAGCAGCCCTGGACAGGGGGTCGGCACTGAAGCTTTCTTT.

The chain is built from TRBV5-1 and TRBJ2-7; D is unresolved. Germline CDR1 and CDR2: SGHRS and YFSETQ. Trimming stripped 0 bases from V and 3 bases from J, with 13 bases between. The length of the CDR3 is 15 residues. The CDR3 DNA is TGCGCCAGCAGCTTGGAATTAGAAAAAATCTACGAGCAGTACTTC. Protein: CASSLELEKIYEQYF. Filled out from reference TRBV5-1 and TRBJ2-7, the complete variable domain reads KAGVTQTPRYLIKTRGQQVTLSCSPISGHRSVSWYQQTPGQGLQFLFEYFSETQRNKGNFPGRFSGRQFSNSRSEMNVSTLELGDSALYLCASSLELEKIYEQYFGPGTRLTVT.

The rearrangement uses TRBV27 and TRBJ2-3; 13 bases fit TRBD2. Germline CDR1 reads MNHEY; CDR2 reads SMNVEV (reference sequence). The J segment lost 1 base and the V segment lost 3 bases, leaving 10 bases of the junction unmatched. The CDR3 runs to 19 residues. The CDR3 spells CASSFLGLAGSWGTDTQYF. Written as DNA, the CDR3 is TGTGCCAGCAGTTTCCTGGGACTAGCGGGGAGTTGGGGCACAGATACGCAGTATTTT.

V is TRBV5-4 and J is TRBJ2-5; TRBD2 aligns across 7 bases. CDR1 is SGHNT and CDR2 is YYREEE in the germline V gene (reference sequence). The CDR3 contains 16 residues. J was trimmed by 5 bases and V by 4 bases; bases with no gene match: 14. In DNA, the CDR3 is TGTGCCAGCAGCCGCCAGACTGGGAGGGCCGGGGAGACCCAGTACTTC. It codes for CASSRQTGRAGETQYF. Full variable domain (remainder filled in from reference TRBV5-4 and TRBJ2-5): ETGVTQSPTHLIKTRGQQVTLRCSSQSGHNTVSWYQQALGQGPQFIFQYYREEENGRGNFPPRFSGLQFPNYSSELNVNALELDDSALYLCASSRQTGRAGETQYFGPGTRLLVL.

The V call is TRBV7-2, the J call TRBJ2-1, with 7 positions matching TRBD2. This CDR3 spans 14 amino acids. With 2 bases clipped from V and 7 bases from J, the junction kept 5 bases outside the gene matches. CDR1 and CDR2 (germline): SGHTA, FQGNSA. The CDR3 protein is CASSLYSGGNEQFF. The CDR3 nucleotides read TGTGCCAGCAGCTTATACTCCGGGGGGAATGAGCAGTTCTTC.

CDR3: CASSPYGQGNLQPQHF. The CDR3 DNA reads TGTGCCAGTAGTCCTTACGGACAGGGTAACCTACAGCCCCAGCATTTT. The chain links TRBV19 to TRBJ1-5; 8 bases match TRBD1. The germline gives CDR1 LNHDA, CDR2 SQIVND (reference sequence). The length of the CDR3 is 16 residues. The ends lost 5 bases at V and 7 bases at J; junction bases unmatched: 13.

Details on this clone: Other nucleotide sequences from this sample produce the same CDR3. This sequence joins TRBV7-9 and TRBJ2-5; D not resolved. The germline V and J ends were trimmed by 2 bases and 5 bases, with 6 bases remaining between them. The germline V gene encodes CDR1 SEHNR and CDR2 FQNEAQ (reference sequence). The CDR3 runs to 12 residues. CDR3 protein: CASSLKEETQYF. In DNA form, the CDR3 reads TGTGCCAGCAGCTTAAAGGAGGAGACCCAGTACTTC. The full variable domain, completed using reference TRBV7-9 and TRBJ2-5, is DTGVSQNPRHKITKRGQNVTFRCDPISEHNRLYWYRQTLGQGPEFLTYFQNEAQLEKSRLLSDRFSAERPKGSFSTLEIQRTEQGDSAMYLCASSLKEETQYFGPGTRLLVL.

This chain uses TRBV7-9 with TRBJ2-3; 7 bases line up with TRBD2. After removal of 5 bases from V and 5 bases from J, the junction contained 16 bases not matched to a gene. Germline CDR1 reads SEHNR; CDR2 reads FQNEAQ (reference sequence). This CDR3 has 17 residues. DNA for the CDR3: TGTGCCAGCAGCCCTCCAAGTCCAGCGGGGAAGGTAGATACGCAGTATTTT. It encodes CASSPPSPAGKVDTQYF.

The chain combines TRBV6-5 with TRBJ2-7; TRBD1 matches 8 bases. Germline V gene lookup returns CDR1 MNHEY and CDR2 SVGAGI. After removal of 6 bases from V and 4 bases from J, the junction contained 5 bases not matched to a gene. This CDR3 is built from 13 residues. CDR3 nucleotides: TGTGCCAGCAGCCCAGGGGGCAGGTACGAGCAGTACTTC. It yields the protein CASSPGGRYEQYF.

The chain employs TRBV9 and TRBJ1-5; D is unresolved. This CDR3 is 13 amino acids long. Germline V gives CDR1 SGDLS, CDR2 YYNGEE. V was trimmed by 4 bases and J by 3 bases, leaving 8 bases between them. In nucleotides, the CDR3 is TGTGCCAGCAGCCCCGAGCACAATCAGCCCCAGCATTTT. Translation: CASSPEHNQPQHF.

The V and J genes are TRBV5-4 and TRBJ2-5, with a possible D match to TRBD1 (6 bases). The J call is uncertain, as TRBJ2-7 better fits the DNA end. Germline CDR1 SGHNT, CDR2 YYREEE (reference sequence). The CDR3 extends over 13 amino acids. CDR3 sequence reads: CASSLTGRSEQYF. Written as DNA, the CDR3 is TGTGCCAGCAGCTTGACAGGGCGGAGCGAGCAGTACTTC.